These 27 T cell receptor beta chains were all obtained from the same sample, sequenced in a study of T cell responses to AZD1222 COVID-19 vaccine. Assay: immunoSEQ multiplex PCR; the TCRdb copy retains only in-frame clones and omits some. This sample has fewer than 130,000 clones, with around 90% found just once. The sequenced sample was peripheral blood, obtained on day 0 of AZD1222 vaccination. These receptor sequences come from an adult in good health.

The gene calls are TRBV12-3 or TRBV12-4 and TRBJ2-7, with D possibly being TRBD1 or TRBD2 (5 bases each). V was trimmed by 7 bases and J by 2 bases, leaving 12 bases between them. The CDR3 sequence is 13 residues long. The CDR3 coding sequence is TGTGCCAGCACCCGGGACCGAGCCTACGAGCAGTACTTC. It encodes CASTRDRAYEQYF.

V is TRBV6-5 and J is TRBJ1-5; tentatively, D is TRBD1 (5 bases). The CDR3 extends over 13 amino acids. CDR1 MNHEY and CDR2 SVGAGI come from the germline V gene. V lost 5 bases and J 9 bases, leaving 14 bases between the germline ends. The CDR3 loop reads CASSQGALGPQHF. CDR3 DNA: TGTGCCAGCAGTCAGGGAGCTCTAGGGCCCCAGCATTTT.

The rearrangement uses TRBV30 and TRBJ1-5; D gene ambiguous. The CDR3 is 14 residues long. Per the germline V gene, CDR1 is GTSNPN and CDR2 is SVGIG (reference sequence). The V and J ends lost 0 bases and 10 bases respectively, with 16 bases between them. The CDR3 loop reads CAWSVRNPDTPQHF. As DNA, the CDR3 is TGTGCCTGGAGTGTACGAAACCCAGACACTCCCCAGCATTTT.

The chain links TRBV5-1 to TRBJ2-3, with 11 bases matching TRBD2. The CDR3 covers 15 residues. Germline CDR1 is SGHRS and CDR2 is YFSETQ. Trimming at V came to 5 bases and at J to 4 bases, leaving 6 bases not matched to a gene. CDR3 sequence: CASSDSGGASDTQYF. CDR3 DNA: TGCGCCAGCAGTGATAGCGGGGGGGCCTCAGATACGCAGTATTTT.

The J gene is TRBJ2-3, the V gene TRBV9; 10 bases fit TRBD2. Germline V gene sequence: CDR1 SGDLS, CDR2 YYNGEE. This CDR3 comprises 15 residues. The junction had 9 bases not matched to a gene; V was cut back by 3 bases and J by 8 bases. The CDR3 DNA follows: TGTGCCAGCAGCGGTAGGAGCGGGGGGGCGAGTACGCAGTATTTT. Translating it yields CASSGRSGGASTQYF. Supplemented by reference TRBV9 and TRBJ2-3, the full variable domain reads DSGVTQTPKHLITATGQRVTLRCSPRSGDLSVYWYQQSLDQGLQFLIQYYNGEERAKGNILERFSAQQFPDLHSELNLSSLELGDSALYFCASSGRSGGASTQYFGPGTRLTVL.

The rearrangement links TRBV6-5 to TRBJ1-5; D is uncertain. Trimming removed 9 bases from V and 3 bases from J, with 15 bases in between. The CDR3 is 14 amino acids. Germline CDR1 MNHEY, CDR2 SVGAGI. CDR3 loop: CARNTDRFNQPQHF. The CDR3, as DNA: TGTGCCAGAAATACGGACCGATTCAATCAGCCCCAGCATTTT.

The rearrangement links TRBV7-8 to TRBJ2-7, with D possibly TRBD1 on 6 matching bases. Germline assignment: CDR1 SGHVS and CDR2 FQNEAQ. Trimming took off 1 base at V and 7 bases at J, with 11 bases between the two ends. The CDR3 totals 13 residues. CDR3 sequence: CASSLDRAGEQYF. In nucleotides, the CDR3 is TGTGCCAGCAGCTTAGACAGGGCAGGGGAGCAGTACTTC.

The rearrangement uses TRBV4-1 and TRBJ2-3, with D possibly being TRBD1 or TRBD2 (6 bases each). The CDR3 length is 17 residues. Germline CDR1 MGHRA, CDR2 YSYEKL. Between the trimmed V and J ends, which lost 4 bases and 0 bases, there was a span of 17 bases. The CDR3 coding sequence is TGCGCCAGCAGCCTCATGAGTGGGGGGCTAAGCACAGATACGCAGTATTTT. The encoded protein is CASSLMSGGLSTDTQYF.

This rearrangement joins TRBV12-2 to TRBJ1-2. TRBV12-2 is a pseudogene. The length of the CDR3 is 14 residues. CDR3 in amino acids: CASRFSTRECGYTF. The CDR3 DNA reads TGTGCAAGTCGCTTTTCGACCCGGGAGTGTGGCTACACCTTC.

The chain recombines TRBV4-1 with TRBJ2-2; no clear D gene. The ends were cut back, 1 base at V and 7 bases at J, with 4 bases in the middle. From germline, CDR1 is MGHRA and CDR2 YSYEKL. The CDR3 has 12 amino acids. The CDR3 bases are TGCGCCAGCAGCCAAGCCTACGGGGAGCTGTTTTTT. It encodes CASSQAYGELFF.

The V call is TRBV2, the J call TRBJ1-5; D is possibly TRBD1 (6 bases). The germline V and J ends were trimmed by 2 bases and 1 base, with 21 bases remaining between them. CDR3 length: 19 amino acids. Germline V gene lookup returns CDR1 SNHLY and CDR2 FYNNEI. The CDR3: CASSEPRGRGLMSNQPQHF. CDR3 nucleotides: TGTGCCAGCAGTGAACCGCGAGGCAGGGGCCTTATGAGCAATCAGCCCCAGCATTTT.

This clone turned up a few times. V is TRBV5-6 and J is TRBJ1-6; D is unclear. V lost 4 bases and J 7 bases, leaving 12 bases between the germline ends. The CDR3 sequence is 14 residues long. Germline V gives CDR1 SGHDT, CDR2 YYEEEE. The CDR3 coding sequence is TGTGCCAGCAGCACGCGAGATCCCAATTCACCCCTCCACTTT. Its protein is CASSTRDPNSPLHF. The full variable domain, with the rest looked up from reference TRBV5-6 and TRBJ1-6, is DAGVTQSPTHLIKTRGQQVTLRCSPKSGHDTVSWYQQALGQGPQFIFQYYEEEERQRGNFPDRFSGHQFPNYSSELNVNALLLGDSALYLCASSTRDPNSPLHFGNGTRLTVT.

This clone is a singleton in its sample. This chain connects TRBV5-1 to TRBJ2-3; D is perhaps TRBD2 (6 bases). Germline V CDR1 and CDR2: SGHRS, YFSETQ. The CDR3 has 15 amino acids. V shed 0 bases and J shed 4 bases, with 12 bases lying between them. The CDR3 reads CASSLGGTTSDTQYF. CDR3 nucleotide sequence: TGCGCCAGCAGCTTGGGCGGGACCACCTCAGATACGCAGTATTTT.

The gene calls are TRBV18 and TRBJ2-7; TRBD1 aligns across 8 bases. Germline loops: CDR1 KGHSH, CDR2 LQKENI. This CDR3 has 15 residues. The ends lost 6 bases at V and 2 bases at J; junction bases unmatched: 9. The CDR3 sequence is CASSTDRAVTYEQYF. Written as DNA, the CDR3 is TGTGCCAGCTCGACGGACAGGGCTGTCACCTACGAGCAGTACTTC. The whole variable domain, remainder taken from reference TRBV18 and TRBJ2-7, is NAGVMQNPRHLVRRRGQEARLRCSPMKGHSHVYWYRQLPEEGLKFMVYLQKENIIDESGMPKERFSAEFPKEGPSILRIQQVVRGDSAAYFCASSTDRAVTYEQYFGPGTRLTVT.

The chain joins TRBV6-5 to TRBJ2-2; D remains ambiguous. The CDR3 totals 16 residues. Deletions cut 2 bases from V and 4 bases from J, with 14 bases between. The germline CDR1 and CDR2 sequences are MNHEY and SVGAGI. CDR3: CASSYGLRTSTGELFF. The CDR3 DNA follows: TGTGCCAGCAGTTACGGCCTCAGGACGAGCACCGGGGAGCTGTTTTTT.

The chain joins TRBV2 to TRBJ2-6; D not resolved. The CDR3 has 15 residues. Germline V gene sequence: CDR1 SNHLY, CDR2 FYNNEI. V dropped 1 base and J dropped 0 bases, with 4 bases sitting between them. DNA of the CDR3: TGTGCCAGCAGTGAAGACAGCTCTGGGGCCAACGTCCTGACTTTC. As protein: CASSEDSSGANVLTF.

The gene calls are TRBV6-5 and TRBJ2-1; 9 bases agree with TRBD1. J was trimmed by 2 bases and V by 6 bases; bases with no gene match: 2. CDR3 size: 14 residues. Germline lookup yields CDR1 MNHEY and CDR2 SVGAGI. This chain's CDR3 is CASRDRGPYNEQFF. The CDR3 DNA reads as TGTGCCAGCAGGGACAGGGGCCCCTACAATGAGCAGTTCTTC.

The CDR3 here is CASSQEGTGGLPYNEQFF. In DNA form, the CDR3 reads TGTGCCAGCAGCCAAGAAGGAACGGGGGGGTTACCCTACAATGAGCAGTTCTTC. The rearrangement links TRBV3-1 (or the pseudogene TRBV3-2) to TRBJ2-1, with 8 bases that match TRBD2. The CDR3 consists of 18 residues. Per the germline V gene, CDR1 is LGHDT and CDR2 is YNNKEL (reference sequence). The V segment lost 0 bases and the J segment 2 bases; nucleotides outside the gene matches: 9.

This clone has a single count. This chain uses TRBV28 with TRBJ1-6; D may be TRBD1 (6 bases). The CDR3 has 12 amino acids. Germline values: CDR1 MDHEN, CDR2 SYDVKM. The ends were cut back, 11 bases at V and 10 bases at J, with 15 bases in the middle. The CDR3 region has the DNA TGTGCCGGGGGGCAGGCTAGCTCACCCCTCCACTTT. Translation: CAGGQASSPLHF.

V is TRBV3-1 (or the pseudogene TRBV3-2) and J is TRBJ1-6; no clear D gene. The CDR3 sequence is 13 residues long. Germline V lookup: CDR1 LGHDT, CDR2 YNNKEL (reference sequence). V lost 2 bases and J lost 10, with 9 bases in between. CDR3 residues: CASSQTGSSPLHF. CDR3 bases: TGTGCCAGCAGCCAAACGGGAAGCTCACCCCTCCACTTT.

The chain joins TRBV2 to TRBJ2-7, with D perhaps given as TRBD1 or TRBD2 (6 bases each). Between the trimmed V and J ends, which lost 3 bases and 3 bases, there was a span of 12 bases. The CDR3 covers 14 residues. CDR1 is SNHLY, CDR2 FYNNEI, per germline. CDR3: CASSEWGAGYEQYF. In DNA form, the CDR3 reads TGTGCCAGCAGTGAGTGGGGGGCAGGCTACGAGCAGTACTTC. Drawing the rest from reference TRBV2 and TRBJ2-7, the complete variable domain is EPEVTQTPSHQVTQMGQEVILRCVPISNHLYFYWYRQILGQKVEFLVSFYNNEISEKSEIFDDQFSVERPDGSNFTLKIRSTKLEDSAMYFCASSEWGAGYEQYFGPGTRLTVT.

The chain joins TRBV5-1 to TRBJ1-1, with D uncertain. CDR1 and CDR2 (germline): SGHRS, YFSETQ. The V end lost 1 base, the J end lost 1 base, and 11 bases lay between the germline ends. The CDR3 consists of 15 residues. The CDR3 DNA is TGCGCCAGCAGCTTGTCCCTGTCGGGGAACACTGAAGCTTTCTTT. Amino acid sequence: CASSLSLSGNTEAFF.

This rearrangement joins TRBV3-1 (or the pseudogene TRBV3-2) to TRBJ2-2, with D unclear. Germline-derived CDR1 and CDR2 are LGHDT and YNNKEL (reference sequence). The CDR3 has 16 amino acids. V was clipped by 1 base and J by 1 base, with 10 bases between them. The CDR3 is CASSQVKGMNTGELFF. CDR3 nucleotide sequence: TGTGCCAGCAGCCAAGTTAAGGGAATGAACACCGGGGAGCTGTTTTTT.

This chain joins TRBV28 and TRBJ1-2, with D possibly matching TRBD1 (6 bases). The CDR3 runs 12 residues. Per germline, CDR1 MDHEN and CDR2 SYDVKM. V lost 6 bases and J 4 bases, leaving 9 bases between the germline ends. The DNA of the CDR3 is TGTGCCAGCAGATCGGACAGCTATGGCTACACCTTC. This gives the protein CASRSDSYGYTF.

V and J are TRBV7-6 and TRBJ1-1; 8 positions match TRBD1. The CDR3 contains 15 residues. In germline, CDR1 is SGHVS, CDR2 FNYEAQ. The ends lost 1 base at V and 4 bases at J; junction bases unmatched: 5. The CDR3 DNA is TGTGCCAGCAGCTTAGGTCCAGGGGGCGGCACTGAAGCTTTCTTT. Translated, it gives CASSLGPGGGTEAFF.

V and J are TRBV2 and TRBJ2-3, with 8 nucleotides matching TRBD2. The CDR3 runs to 12 residues. Per germline, CDR1 SNHLY and CDR2 FYNNEI. J was trimmed by 4 bases and V by 6 bases; bases with no gene match: 0. The CDR3 DNA reads TGTGCCAGCAGGACTAGCGCAGATACGCAGTATTTT. The encoded protein is CASRTSADTQYF.

V and J are TRBV2 and TRBJ2-3, with D possibly being TRBD1 or TRBD2 (5 bases each). There are 14 residues in the CDR3. With 6 bases removed from V and 13 bases from J, the gap between germline ends came to 23 bases. The germline V gene has CDR1 SNHLY and CDR2 FYNNEI. The CDR3 sequence is CASRISVGAGGKYF. The CDR3 bases are TGTGCCAGCAGAATATCCGTCGGGGCTGGAGGCAAGTATTTT. The full variable domain, rest sourced from reference TRBV2 and TRBJ2-3, is EPEVTQTPSHQVTQMGQEVILRCVPISNHLYFYWYRQILGQKVEFLVSFYNNEISEKSEIFDDQFSVERPDGSNFTLKIRSTKLEDSAMYFCASRISVGAGGKYFGPGTRLTVL.